Sequencing of this T cell receptor (beta chain) was carried out in a study of T cell responses to AZD1222 COVID-19 vaccine. Assay used: immunoSEQ multiplex PCR; TCRdb lists only in-frame clones, some missing. The data show some 150,000 clones, about 93% seen once. The length of the CDR3 is 14 residues. Trimming took 7 bases from V and 7 from J, leaving 20 bases between them. Germline assignment: CDR1 SQVTM and CDR2 ANQGSEA. The V and J genes are TRBV29-1 and TRBJ2-1; the D gene could be TRBD1 or TRBD2 (5 bases each). This TCR was sampled from an adult in good health. The sample consisted of peripheral blood, taken on day 0 of AZD1222 vaccination. The CDR3 here is CSGGTAGRFNEQFF. The CDR3 region has the DNA TGCAGCGGGGGGACCGCTGGACGTTTTAATGAGCAGTTCTTC.